Following are 7 T cell receptor beta chains from one sample sequenced in a study of T cell responses to AZD1222 COVID-19 vaccine. The table came from immunoSEQ multiplex PCR; TCRdb's copy has only in-frame clones and leaves some out. The sample includes about 150,000 clones, about 86% seen only once; the top ten take about 5%. Sequencing was performed on peripheral blood, taken on day 0 of MenACWY control vaccination. Receptors were obtained from an adult in good health.

This chain connects TRBV28 to TRBJ2-7; 9 positions agree with TRBD1. This CDR3 region has 12 residues. Germline V gene sequence: CDR1 MDHEN, CDR2 SYDVKM. V lost 9 bases, J lost 1 base, and 1 base stayed unmatched. CDR3 sequence (DNA): TGTGCCAGTGGGACAGGGTCCTACGAGCAGTACTTC. It codes for CASGTGSYEQYF.

The chain uses TRBV30 and TRBJ2-7; D not resolved. The V and J ends lost 0 bases and 6 bases respectively, with 12 bases between them. Germline loops: CDR1 GTSNPN, CDR2 SVGIG (reference sequence). The CDR3 consists of 13 residues. The CDR3 sequence: CAWSVLRVGEQYF. The CDR3 DNA is TGTGCCTGGAGTGTACTTAGGGTCGGCGAGCAGTACTTC.

The rearrangement uses TRBV11-2 and TRBJ1-6, with 7 positions matching TRBD1. J gave up 6 bases and V 1 base, and 3 bases lay outside the gene matches. This CDR3 spans 15 amino acids. Germline lookup yields CDR1 SGHAT and CDR2 FQNNGV. CDR3 in amino acids: CASSLAAGGNSPLHF. The CDR3 DNA reads as TGTGCCAGCAGCTTAGCTGCAGGGGGTAATTCACCCCTCCACTTT.

The CDR3 region has the DNA TGTGCCAGCAGTTTAATTCTAGGGAACGGGGAGCTGTTTTTT. It encodes CASSLILGNGELFF. The rearrangement uses TRBV28 and TRBJ2-2; D remains ambiguous. V lost 2 bases and J lost 7, with 11 bases in between. The length of the CDR3 is 14 residues. Germline CDR1 and CDR2: MDHEN and SYDVKM.

The J gene is TRBJ1-1, the V gene TRBV11-2, with unresolved D. V shed 5 bases and J shed 7 bases, with 11 bases lying between them. From germline, CDR1 is SGHAT and CDR2 FQNNGV. The CDR3 loop spans 12 amino acids. CDR3 sequence (DNA): TGTGCCAGCAGCATCGCACCGCGTGAAGCTTTCTTT. It is translated as CASSIAPREAFF.

The chain is built from TRBV7-2 and TRBJ2-2; D may be TRBD1 (6 bases). The germline V gene has CDR1 SGHTA and CDR2 FQGNSA. The CDR3 contains 16 residues. Trimming removed 6 bases from V and 1 base from J, with 15 bases in between. In DNA, the CDR3 is TGTGCCAGCAGTTCTGGACAGACCCGGAACACCGGGGAGCTGTTTTTT. The encoded protein is CASSSGQTRNTGELFF. Looking up the rest from reference TRBV7-2 and TRBJ2-2 gives the full variable domain: GAGVSQSPSNKVTEKGKDVELRCDPISGHTALYWYRQSLGQGLEFLIYFQGNSAPDKSGLPSDRFSAERTGGSVSTLTIQRTQQEDSAVYLCASSSGQTRNTGELFFGEGSRLTVL.

The chain employs TRBV9 and TRBJ1-3, with D maybe TRBD1 (6 bases). Germline CDR1 SGDLS, CDR2 YYNGEE. CDR3 size: 20 residues. V gave up 4 bases and J gave up 0 bases, with 26 bases separating them. CDR3 in DNA: TGTGCCAGCAGCTTCTGGGCCAGGGGTCCTTCTCCCGCCTCTGGAAACACCATATATTTT. Translated, it gives CASSFWARGPSPASGNTIYF.